This TCR beta chain was sequenced for a study of control samples from healthy donors and cancer patients. Here immunoSEQ multiplex PCR was the method, and the copy in TCRdb shows in-frame clones only, minus some. The repertoire holds roughly 150,000 clones, with 75% to 90% as singletons. The CDR3 is 15 amino acids. Germline V gives CDR1 ENHRY, CDR2 SYGVKD. The V end lost 0 bases, the J end lost 8 bases, and 11 bases lay between the germline ends. The chain is built from TRBV10-3 and TRBJ1-6, with a possible D match to TRBD1 (5 bases). Sequencing was performed on blood. This sequence was found in a man aged 25-45 years in good health. CDR3 nucleotides: TGTGCCATCAGTGAGTCGATGTCCAGGGATTCACCCCTCCACTTT. Protein: CAISESMSRDSPLHF.